Shown below are 17 T cell receptor beta chains from a single sample sequenced in a study of Tregs in tolerant kidney transplant recipients. The assay was immunoSEQ multiplex PCR, and TCRdb's table has in-frame clones only and misses some. The record lists tens of thousands of clones, of which the ten most abundant hold 0.8% to 1%. The starting material was CD4+ T cells from blood, obtained before the transplant. Every receptor here comes from a human donor who received a combined kidney and bone marrow transplant.

Concerning this clone: The read falls 3 residues short of the CDR3 end, and the missing part is taken from the germline J gene. The chain uses TRBV6-1 and TRBJ1-1, with D possibly being TRBD1 (6 bases). The V gene's germline CDR1 is MNHNS and CDR2 SASEGT. CDR3 length equals 14 residues. V was cut by 1 base and J by 5 bases, with 11 bases left in between. The part of the CDR3 DNA that was read is TGTGCCAGCAGTGAAGACAGGGAGAGGACTGAA. This translates into CASSEDRERTE. The whole CDR3 protein reads CASSEDRERTEAFF.

Remarks on this clone: Read sequence stops 3 residues before the CDR3 end, and the germline J gene provides the missing end. J is TRBJ2-7 and V is TRBV6-1, with D perhaps matching TRBD2 (6 bases). The CDR3 runs to 11 residues. Looked up from germline, CDR1 is MNHNS and CDR2 is SASEGT. Trimming cost V 4 bases and J 6 bases, with 7 bases left between them. Incomplete CDR3 DNA: TGTGCCAGCAGTGTGGGGGGCGAG. This encodes CASSVGGE. The full CDR3 sequence reads CASSVGGEQYF.

Concerning this clone: The read terminates 3 residues ahead of where the CDR3 ends, so the germline J gene completes it. The chain has TRBV2 and TRBJ2-7; D gene ambiguous. V was shortened by 6 bases and J by 4 bases, with 7 bases between the two germline ends. Looked up from germline, CDR1 is SNHLY and CDR2 is FYNNEI. The CDR3 covers 11 residues. The CDR3 spells CASRGLYEQYF. CDR3 bases read: TGTGCCAGCAGGGGCCTTTACGAG.

A remark on this clone: The read finishes 3 residues shy of the CDR3 end, and the germline J gene is used to complete it. The rearrangement joins TRBV30 to TRBJ1-2; 7 bases align to TRBD1. The CDR3 loop spans 14 amino acids. From germline, CDR1 is GTSNPN and CDR2 SVGIG (reference sequence). Trimming at V came to 2 bases and at J to 5 bases, leaving 8 bases not matched to a gene. This CDR3 is CAWSSAGGLYGYTF. The CDR3 bases that were read are TGTGCCTGGAGTTCGGCAGGGGGTTTGTATGGC.

To note about this clone: The read gets to within 3 residues of the CDR3 end, and the germline J gene fills in the rest. The J gene is TRBJ1-1, the V gene TRBV30; no reliable D call. Per the germline V gene, CDR1 is GTSNPN and CDR2 is SVGIG (reference sequence). Trimming left V 2 bases short and J 3 bases short, with 13 bases between. This CDR3 has 14 residues. Here the CDR3 reads CAWSMDLGYTEAFF. CDR3 DNA, as far as it was read: TGTGCCTGGAGTATGGACTTGGGGTACACTGAA.

Comment on this clone: The CDR3 end lies 3 residues beyond the end of the read and is filled in from the germline J gene. The rearrangement links TRBV18 to TRBJ1-2; 9 nucleotides agree with TRBD1. The CDR3 extends over 17 amino acids. Germline values: CDR1 KGHSH, CDR2 LQKENI. V shed 1 base, J shed 2 bases, and the junction held 8 bases outside the gene matches. The sequenced part of the CDR3 DNA is TGTGCCAGCTCACCACGGATCGGAGGACAGGGGAACTATGGC. It codes for CASSPRIGGQGNYG. The whole CDR3 is CASSPRIGGQGNYGYTF.

Remarks on this clone: The DNA ends 3 residues before the CDR3 does, and the rest of the CDR3 is filled in from the germline J gene. V gene TRBV19 combines with J gene TRBJ1-2; 12 bases are a match to TRBD1. V shed 5 bases, J shed 5 bases, and the junction held 6 bases outside the gene matches. The CDR3 is 15 residues long. The germline V gene encodes CDR1 LNHDA and CDR2 SQIVND (reference sequence). The covered CDR3 bases are TGTGCCAGTAGTGCCGGGACAGGGGGCCGTTATGGC. It yields the protein CASSAGTGGRYG. The entire CDR3 sequence reads CASSAGTGGRYGYTF.

As concerns this clone: The observed sequence ends 3 residues before the CDR3 terminus, with the missing tail filled in from the germline J gene. The rearrangement links TRBV6-1 to TRBJ2-7; D might be TRBD1 (5 bases). There are 13 residues in the CDR3. Between the trimmed V and J ends, which lost 2 bases and 0 bases, there was a span of 5 bases. CDR1 and CDR2 (germline): MNHNS, SASEGT. The CDR3 sequence is CASSETGSYEQYF. CDR3 DNA, as far as it was read: TGTGCCAGCAGTGAAACAGGCTCCTACGAG.

Concerning this clone: The read is 3 residues too short to cover the CDR3 end, so that end is filled in from the germline J gene. V is TRBV7-2 and J is TRBJ2-7, with 12 bases identical to TRBD1. The CDR3 is made up of 15 amino acids. Germline V gene sequence: CDR1 SGHTA, CDR2 FQGNSA. The trim removed 6 bases at V and 6 bases at J, leaving 9 bases unmatched. CDR3 in amino acids: CASRPTGTGGFEQYF. The CDR3 bases that were read are TGTGCCAGCAGGCCCACCGGGACAGGGGGCTTCGAG.

As to this clone: The CDR3 end falls 3 residues outside the read, so it is completed with the germline J gene. The chain combines TRBV10-3 with TRBJ2-5; 7 bases align to TRBD1. Germline values: CDR1 ENHRY, CDR2 SYGVKD. The length of the CDR3 is 13 residues. With V trimmed by 4 bases and J by 3 bases, 2 bases remained unmatched. The CDR3 spells CAISVTGEETQYF. The part of the CDR3 DNA that was read is TGTGCCATCAGTGTAACAGGGGAAGAGACC.

In the case of this clone: The sequence runs out 3 residues before the end of the CDR3; the remainder is reconstructed from the germline J gene. V gene TRBV7-2 combines with J gene TRBJ1-5; TRBD1 matches at 8 bases. CDR3 size: 15 residues. The V segment lost 1 base and the J segment 5 bases; nucleotides outside the gene matches: 4. Germline CDR1 SGHTA, CDR2 FQGNSA. The CDR3 spells CASSLGDRLYQPQHF. Incomplete CDR3 DNA: TGTGCCAGCAGCTTAGGGGACAGGCTATATCAGCCC. The variable domain in full, completed from reference TRBV7-2 and TRBJ1-5, reads GAGVSQSPSNKVTEKGKDVELRCDPISGHTALYWYRQSLGQGLEFLIYFQGNSAPDKSGLPSDRFSAERTGGSVSTLTIQRTQQEDSAVYLCASSLGDRLYQPQHFGDGTRLSIL.

As regards this clone: The read terminates 3 residues before the CDR3 end, so the remaining end is supplied by the germline J gene. V and J are TRBV18 and TRBJ2-1; no clear D. Germline CDR1 reads KGHSH; CDR2 reads LQKENI. The CDR3 is 13 residues long. V lost 0 bases, J lost 6 bases, and 6 bases lay in between. This CDR3 is CASSPPSVNEQFF. The covered CDR3 bases are TGTGCCAGCTCACCACCGTCCGTCAATGAG.

As to this clone: The read terminates 3 residues ahead of where the CDR3 ends, so the germline J gene completes it. J is TRBJ2-1 and V is TRBV2; TRBD1 might be the D (6 bases). V gave up 4 bases and J gave up 4 bases, with 11 bases separating them. Per the germline V gene, CDR1 is SNHLY and CDR2 is FYNNEI. The CDR3 sequence is 14 residues long. CDR3 amino acids: CASSAGQKYNEQFF. The part of the CDR3 DNA that was read is TGTGCCAGCAGTGCCGGACAGAAGTACAATGAG.

In the case of this clone: The CDR3 is cut off 3 residues early in the read; its end comes from the germline J gene. The V gene is TRBV7-7, the J gene TRBJ2-7, with D perhaps TRBD1 (5 bases). The V end was cut by 1 base, the J end by 6 bases, with 10 bases between. This CDR3 spans 13 amino acids. From germline, CDR1 is SSHAT and CDR2 FNYEAQ (reference sequence). The part of the CDR3 DNA that was read is TGTGCCAGCAGCTTAGGTCCAGGGTCCGAG. Its translation: CASSLGPGSE. The entire CDR3 is CASSLGPGSEQYF.

With regard to this clone: From the germline J gene comes the end of the CDR3, since the read stops 3 residues before it. The J gene is TRBJ1-5, the V gene TRBV19, with 8 bases that match TRBD1. The germline gives CDR1 LNHDA, CDR2 SQIVND (reference sequence). CDR3 size: 16 residues. V lost 6 bases to trimming and J lost 5 bases; unmatched junction nucleotides: 12. This CDR3 is CASRRQGAAGDQPQHF. The sequenced part of the CDR3 DNA is TGTGCCAGTAGGCGCCAGGGGGCCGCCGGTGATCAGCCC.

Remarks on this clone: The read finishes 3 residues shy of the CDR3 end, and the germline J gene is used to complete it. The same CDR3 also results from other DNA sequences found in this sample. V usage is TRBV18 and J usage is TRBJ2-5; TRBD2 is a possible D gene (5 bases). V shed 0 bases and J shed 4 bases, with 6 bases lying between them. Germline-derived CDR1 and CDR2 are KGHSH and LQKENI. This CDR3 is 13 amino acids long. CDR3 DNA, as far as it was read: TGTGCCAGCTCACCACCAGGACTAGAGACC. This codes for CASSPPGLET. The whole CDR3 protein reads CASSPPGLETQYF.

On this clone itself: With the read ending 3 residues before the CDR3 end, the germline J gene is used to fill in that end. The chain links TRBV10-2 to TRBJ2-5, with TRBD2 matching 8 bases. V was pared by 6 bases and J by 6 bases, with 9 bases of the junction left unmatched. The CDR3 consists of 14 residues. Germline loops: CDR1 WSHSY, CDR2 SAAADI. The sequenced CDR3 bases are TGCGCCAGCAGCGCAGGACTAGCTGGAAAGACC. It specifies CASSAGLAGKT. The whole CDR3 is CASSAGLAGKTQYF.